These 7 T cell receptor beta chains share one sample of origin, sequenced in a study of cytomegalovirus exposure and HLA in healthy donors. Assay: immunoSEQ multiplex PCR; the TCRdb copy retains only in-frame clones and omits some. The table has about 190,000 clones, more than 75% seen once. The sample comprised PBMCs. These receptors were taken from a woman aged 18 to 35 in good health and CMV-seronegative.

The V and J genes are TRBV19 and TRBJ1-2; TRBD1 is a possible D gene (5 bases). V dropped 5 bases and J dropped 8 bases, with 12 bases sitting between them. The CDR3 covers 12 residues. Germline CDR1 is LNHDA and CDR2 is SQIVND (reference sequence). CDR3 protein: CASSEGAQGYTF. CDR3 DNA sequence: TGTGCCAGTAGTGAAGGGGCGCAGGGCTACACCTTC.

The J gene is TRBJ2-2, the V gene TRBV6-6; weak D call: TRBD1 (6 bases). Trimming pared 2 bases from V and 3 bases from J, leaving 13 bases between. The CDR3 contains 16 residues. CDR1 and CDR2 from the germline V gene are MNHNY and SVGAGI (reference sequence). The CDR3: CASSYQKGQYTGELFF. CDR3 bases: TGTGCCAGCAGTTACCAGAAAGGACAGTACACCGGGGAGCTGTTTTTT.

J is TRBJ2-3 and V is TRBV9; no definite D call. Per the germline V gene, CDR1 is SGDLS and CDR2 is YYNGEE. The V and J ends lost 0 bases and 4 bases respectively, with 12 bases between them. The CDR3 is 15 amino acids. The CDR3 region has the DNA TGTGCCAGCAGCGTAGCTACGGGTACGGCAGATACGCAGTATTTT. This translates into CASSVATGTADTQYF.

CDR3 DNA sequence: TGTGCCAGCAGACCCGAACGTCGCAGGGGGAATGGTGGCGGGGAGCTGTTTTTT. Translating gives CASRPERRRGNGGGELFF. V is TRBV7-9 and J is TRBJ2-2, with 7 bases that match TRBD1. This CDR3 is built from 18 residues. From germline, CDR1 is SEHNR and CDR2 FQNEAQ (reference sequence). V lost 6 bases and J lost 7; bases outside the gene matches: 20.

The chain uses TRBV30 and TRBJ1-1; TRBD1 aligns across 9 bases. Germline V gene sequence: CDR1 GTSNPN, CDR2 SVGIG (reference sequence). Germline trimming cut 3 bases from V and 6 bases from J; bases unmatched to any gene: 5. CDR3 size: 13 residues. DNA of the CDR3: TGTGCCTGGAGAGACAGGGGGAGTGCTGAAGCTTTCTTT. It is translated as CAWRDRGSAEAFF. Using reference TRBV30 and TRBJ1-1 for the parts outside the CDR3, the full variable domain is SQTIHQWPATLVQPVGSPLSLECTVEGTSNPNLYWYRQAAGRGLQLLFYSVGIGQISSEVPQNLSASRPQDRQFILSSKKLLLSDSGFYLCAWRDRGSAEAFFGQGTRLTVV.

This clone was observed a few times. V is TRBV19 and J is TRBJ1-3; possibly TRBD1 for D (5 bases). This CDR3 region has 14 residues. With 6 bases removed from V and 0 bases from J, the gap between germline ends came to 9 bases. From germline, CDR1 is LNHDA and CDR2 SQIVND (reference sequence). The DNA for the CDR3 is TGTGCCAGTAGCTCCGGGGGCTCTGGAAACACCATATATTTT. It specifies CASSSGGSGNTIYF.

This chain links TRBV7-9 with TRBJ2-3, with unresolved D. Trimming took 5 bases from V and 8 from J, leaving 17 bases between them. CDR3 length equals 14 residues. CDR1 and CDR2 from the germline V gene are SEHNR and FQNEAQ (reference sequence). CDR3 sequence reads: CASSPPVPSVTQYF. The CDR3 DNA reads TGTGCCAGCAGCCCCCCGGTCCCGAGTGTTACGCAGTATTTT.